This T cell receptor (beta chain) was captured in a study of T cell responses to AZD1222 COVID-19 vaccine. Study results and caveats: Clonal diversity was possibly underestimated, and white British individuals and females predominated among donors.

V gave up 2 bases and J gave up 9 bases; unmatched junction bases: 4. Germline V gives CDR1 SGHTA, CDR2 FQGTGA. The CDR3 extends over 13 amino acids. The method was immunoSEQ multiplex PCR; TCRdb's version includes in-frame clones alone and lacks a portion of them. The sample has roughly 120,000 clones, more than 75% seen once. This clone occurred once. Its specificity is not known. Sequenced here: peripheral blood, sampled 28 days after the second AZD1222 dose. This receptor was obtained from an adult who received the AZD1222 COVID-19 vaccine. The chain couples TRBV7-3 to TRBJ2-1; 7 bases fit TRBD2. The CDR3, as DNA: TGTGCCAGCAGCTTACAACCGGGGGGTGAGCAGTTCTTC. This gives the protein CASSLQPGGEQFF.